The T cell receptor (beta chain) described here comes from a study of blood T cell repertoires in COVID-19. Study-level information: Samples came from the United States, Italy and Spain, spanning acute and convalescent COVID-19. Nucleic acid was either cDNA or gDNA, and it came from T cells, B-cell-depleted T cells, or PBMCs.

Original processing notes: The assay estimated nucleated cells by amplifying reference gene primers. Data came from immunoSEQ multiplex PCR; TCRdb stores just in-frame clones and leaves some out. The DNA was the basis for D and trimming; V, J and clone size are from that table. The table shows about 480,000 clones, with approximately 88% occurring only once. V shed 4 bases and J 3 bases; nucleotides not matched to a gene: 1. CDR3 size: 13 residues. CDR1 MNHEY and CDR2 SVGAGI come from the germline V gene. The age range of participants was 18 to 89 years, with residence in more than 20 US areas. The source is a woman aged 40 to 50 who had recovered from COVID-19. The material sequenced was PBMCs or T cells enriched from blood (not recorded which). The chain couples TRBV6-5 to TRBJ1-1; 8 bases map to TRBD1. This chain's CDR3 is CASSLTGDTEAFF. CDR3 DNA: TGTGCCAGCAGTTTGACAGGGGACACTGAAGCTTTCTTT.